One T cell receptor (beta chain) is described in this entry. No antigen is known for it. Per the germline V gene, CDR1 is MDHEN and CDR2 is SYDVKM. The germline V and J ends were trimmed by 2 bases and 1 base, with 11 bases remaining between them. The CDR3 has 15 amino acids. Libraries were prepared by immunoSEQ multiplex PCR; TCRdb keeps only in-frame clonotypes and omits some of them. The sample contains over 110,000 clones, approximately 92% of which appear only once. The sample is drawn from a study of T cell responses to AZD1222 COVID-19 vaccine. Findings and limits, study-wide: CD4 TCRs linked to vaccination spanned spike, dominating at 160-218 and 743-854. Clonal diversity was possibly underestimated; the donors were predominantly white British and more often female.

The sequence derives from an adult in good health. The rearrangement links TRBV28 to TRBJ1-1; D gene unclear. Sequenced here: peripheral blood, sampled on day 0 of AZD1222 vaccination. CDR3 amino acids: CASSLRRDSNTEAFF. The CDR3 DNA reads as TGTGCCAGCAGTTTACGGAGGGATTCGAACACTGAAGCTTTCTTT.